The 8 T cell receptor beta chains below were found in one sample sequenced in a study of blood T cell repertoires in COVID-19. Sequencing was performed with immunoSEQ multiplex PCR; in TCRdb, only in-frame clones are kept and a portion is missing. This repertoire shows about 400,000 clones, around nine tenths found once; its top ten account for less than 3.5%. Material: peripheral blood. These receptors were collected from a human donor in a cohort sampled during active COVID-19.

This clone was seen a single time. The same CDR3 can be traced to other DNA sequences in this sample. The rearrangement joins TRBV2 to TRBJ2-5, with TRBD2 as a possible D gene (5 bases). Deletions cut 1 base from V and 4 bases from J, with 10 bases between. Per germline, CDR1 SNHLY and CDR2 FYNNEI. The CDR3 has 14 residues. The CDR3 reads CASSEGLAGETQYF. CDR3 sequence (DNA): TGTGCCAGCAGTGAAGGGCTAGCTGGAGAGACCCAGTACTTC. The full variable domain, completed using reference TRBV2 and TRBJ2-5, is EPEVTQTPSHQVTQMGQEVILRCVPISNHLYFYWYRQILGQKVEFLVSFYNNEISEKSEIFDDQFSVERPDGSNFTLKIRSTKLEDSAMYFCASSEGLAGETQYFGPGTRLLVL.

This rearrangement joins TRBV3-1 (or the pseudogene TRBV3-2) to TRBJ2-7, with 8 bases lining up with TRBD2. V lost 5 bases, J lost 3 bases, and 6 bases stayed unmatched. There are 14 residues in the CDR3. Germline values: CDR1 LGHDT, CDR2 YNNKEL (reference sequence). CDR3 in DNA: TGTGCCAGCAGCTTAGGACTAGCAGTCTACGAGCAGTACTTC. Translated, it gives CASSLGLAVYEQYF.

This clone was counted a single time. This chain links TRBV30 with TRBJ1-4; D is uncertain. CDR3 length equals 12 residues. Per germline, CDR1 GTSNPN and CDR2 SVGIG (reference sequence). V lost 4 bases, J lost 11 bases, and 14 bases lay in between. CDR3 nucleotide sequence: TGTGCCTGGACTGGCCAGGAAAATAAACTGTTTTTT. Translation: CAWTGQENKLFF.

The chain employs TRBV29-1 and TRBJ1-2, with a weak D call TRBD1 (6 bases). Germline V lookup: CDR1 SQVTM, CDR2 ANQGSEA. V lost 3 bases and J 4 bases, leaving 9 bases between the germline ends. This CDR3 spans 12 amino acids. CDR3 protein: CSVDPTGYGYTF. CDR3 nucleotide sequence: TGCAGCGTTGACCCGACAGGCTATGGCTACACCTTC. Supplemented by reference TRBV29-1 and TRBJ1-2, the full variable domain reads SAVISQKPSRDICQRGTSLTIQCQVDSQVTMMFWYRQQPGQSLTLIATANQGSEATYESGFVIDKFPISRPNLTFSTLTVSNMSPEDSSIYLCSVDPTGYGYTFGSGTRLTVV.

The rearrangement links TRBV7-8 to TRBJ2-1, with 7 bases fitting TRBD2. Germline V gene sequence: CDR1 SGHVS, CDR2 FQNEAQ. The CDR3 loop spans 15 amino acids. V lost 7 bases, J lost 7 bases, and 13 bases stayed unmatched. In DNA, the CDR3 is TGTGCCAGCATCCCACTAGGGCGGGAGTATAATGAGCAGTTCTTC. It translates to CASIPLGREYNEQFF. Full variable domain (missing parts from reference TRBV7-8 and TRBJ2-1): GAGVSQSPRYKVAKRGQDVALRCDPISGHVSLFWYQQALGQGPEFLTYFQNEAQLDKSGLPSDRFFAERPEGSVSTLKIQRTQQEDSAVYLCASIPLGREYNEQFFGPGTRLTVL.

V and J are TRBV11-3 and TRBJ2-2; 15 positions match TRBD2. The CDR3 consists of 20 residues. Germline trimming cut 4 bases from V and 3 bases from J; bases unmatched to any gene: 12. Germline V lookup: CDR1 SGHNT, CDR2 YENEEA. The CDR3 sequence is CASSSQTGLAGGLYTGELFF. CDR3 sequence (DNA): TGTGCCAGCAGCTCCCAAACAGGACTAGCGGGGGGGCTTTACACCGGGGAGCTGTTTTTT. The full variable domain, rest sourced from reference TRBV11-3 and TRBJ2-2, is EAGVVQSPRYKIIEKKQPVAFWCNPISGHNTLYWYLQNLGQGPELLIRYENEEAVDDSQLPKDRFSAERLKGVDSTLKIQPAELGDSAVYLCASSSQTGLAGGLYTGELFFGEGSRLTVL.

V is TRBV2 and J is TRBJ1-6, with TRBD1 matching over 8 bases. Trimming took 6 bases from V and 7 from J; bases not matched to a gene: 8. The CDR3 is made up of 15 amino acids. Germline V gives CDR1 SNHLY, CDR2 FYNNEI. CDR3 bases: TGTGCCAGCAGGGAGACGGGGACAGGCAATTCACCCCTCCACTTT. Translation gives CASRETGTGNSPLHF. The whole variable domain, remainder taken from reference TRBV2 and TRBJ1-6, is EPEVTQTPSHQVTQMGQEVILRCVPISNHLYFYWYRQILGQKVEFLVSFYNNEISEKSEIFDDQFSVERPDGSNFTLKIRSTKLEDSAMYFCASRETGTGNSPLHFGNGTRLTVT.

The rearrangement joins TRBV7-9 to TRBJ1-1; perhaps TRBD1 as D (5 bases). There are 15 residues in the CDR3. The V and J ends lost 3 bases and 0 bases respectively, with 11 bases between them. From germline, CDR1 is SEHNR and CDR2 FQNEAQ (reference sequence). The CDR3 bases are TGTGCCAGCAGCTTCGTGGACATCCTGAACACTGAAGCTTTCTTT. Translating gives CASSFVDILNTEAFF.